These T cell receptor beta chains were read from a single sample in a study of shared clonotypes between healthy human individuals. Method: immunoSEQ multiplex PCR; TCRdb's copy keeps in-frame clones and lacks some. In the table there are about 2.4 million clones, just over 90% of which are singletons. The specimen was naive CD4+ T cells sorted from blood. The receptors here all came from a man between 18 and 35 years old in good health. CDR3s include the opening cysteine and the closing phenylalanine or tryptophan. Each record gives: clone size, V gene, D gene, J gene, CDR3 DNA, CDR3 protein. D genes are given only for firm matches. Clone size is stated in some rows and not others, as once, few, many or a class when expanded.

.,TRBV6-6,.,TRBJ1-5,TGTGCCAGCAGTTACAAGGGTGGGGGCAATCAGCCCCAGCATTTT,CASSYKGGGNQPQHF
.,TRBV10-1,.,TRBJ2-2,TGCGCCAGCAGTGAGTCGAGGGGAGACACGGACACCGGGGAGCTGTTTTTT,CASSESRGDTDTGELFF
.,TRBV2,.,TRBJ1-2,TGTGCCAGCAGGGGCGGGGGTGGCTACACCTTC,CASRGGGGYTF
.,TRBV9,TRBD1,TRBJ2-7,TGTGCCAGCAGCGTAGGTCCGGGACAGAGGACCTACGAGCAGTACTTC,CASSVGPGQRTYEQYF
.,TRBV18,TRBD2,TRBJ2-6,TGTGCCAGCTCACCTACCCGACTAGCATCAATCGGGGCCAACGTCCTGACTTTC,CASSPTRLASIGANVLTF
once,TRBV9,TRBD1,TRBJ2-3,TGTGCCAGCAGCGACAACAGGGGTTTCTCAGATACGCAGTATTTT,CASSDNRGFSDTQYF
.,TRBV18,.,TRBJ1-5,TGTGCCAGCTCACCGGTTGGAAATAGCAATCAGCCCCAGCATTTT,CASSPVGNSNQPQHF
.,TRBV7-8,.,TRBJ2-7,TGTGCCAGCAGCTTAGTTCCGCACAGGGCCTACGAGCAGTACTTC,CASSLVPHRAYEQYF
.,TRBV5-1,.,TRBJ1-4,TGCGCCAGCAGCTTGGGCCGGGCGTGGATGGAGACTAATGAAAAACTGTTTTTT,CASSLGRAWMETNEKLFF
.,TRBV4-3,.,TRBJ2-7,TGCGCCAGCAGCCAAGCGGCAGGGGCGGACTACGAGCAGTACTTC,CASSQAAGADYEQYF
.,TRBV7-9,TRBD2,TRBJ2-1,TGTGCCAGCAGTCCGGGACTAGCGGGGGGTGAGCAGTTCTTC,CASSPGLAGGEQFF
.,TRBV9,.,TRBJ2-1,TGTGCCAGCAGCGTAGAACCGACCTTTGAGCAGTTCTTC,CASSVEPTFEQFF
.,TRBV28,.,TRBJ1-6,TGTGCCAGCAGTATACTATGGACCCTCGGCGATTCACCCCTCCACTTT,CASSILWTLGDSPLHF
.,TRBV9,.,TRBJ1-6,TGTGCCAGCAGCCTAAGTGCAGGGGATAATTCACCCCTCCACTTT,CASSLSAGDNSPLHF
.,TRBV6-5,.,TRBJ2-5,TGTGCCAGCAGTTACTCAGGATTGCAAGAGACCCAGTACTTC,CASSYSGLQETQYF
.,TRBV5-6,TRBD1,TRBJ1-2,TGTGCCAGCAGCCCCAAGGGGGCAAACTATGGCTACACCTTC,CASSPKGANYGYTF
.,TRBV10-3,.,TRBJ1-1,TGTGCCATCAGATCCTCAACAGGGATGAACACTGAAGCTTTCTTT,CAIRSSTGMNTEAFF
.,TRBV18,.,TRBJ2-5,TGTGCCAGCTCACCGGCGGTAGGGCTCCAAGAGACCCAGTACTTC,CASSPAVGLQETQYF
.,TRBV10-3,.,TRBJ1-3,TGTGCCATCAGTCGCGGTCAACAGGGCTTCTCTGGAAACACCATATATTTT,CAISRGQQGFSGNTIYF
.,TRBV2,.,TRBJ1-6,TGTGCCAGCAGTGATACGGGGGCGCTTGGTAATTCACCCCTCCACTTT,CASSDTGALGNSPLHF
.,TRBV5-4,.,TRBJ1-1,TGTGCCAGCAGCCACCTGACAGAATACATGAACACTGAAGCTTTCTTT,CASSHLTEYMNTEAFF
.,TRBV7-9,.,TRBJ1-5,TGTGCCAGCAGCTTAGGTCCCGGGTCCAATCAGCCCCAGCATTTT,CASSLGPGSNQPQHF
.,TRBV5-4,.,TRBJ1-6,TGTGCCAGCAGCTTGGGGGGCGTGAGTTCCTATAATTCACCCCTCCACTTT,CASSLGGVSSYNSPLHF
.,TRBV18,.,TRBJ2-2,TGTGCCAGCTCAGGGCCGAACACCGGGGAGCTGTTTTTT,CASSGPNTGELFF
.,TRBV6-1,.,TRBJ1-4,TGTGCCAGCAGTGAAATGGCGACTAATGAAAAACTGTTTTTT,CASSEMATNEKLFF
.,TRBV6-1,TRBD1,TRBJ1-1,TGTGCCAGCAGGACAGGGAAGTTTAGCACTGAAGCTTTCTTT,CASRTGKFSTEAFF
.,TRBV28,TRBD1,TRBJ2-2,TGTGCCAGCAGTATCTTGACAGGGGGAGGGACCGGGGAGCTGTTTTTT,CASSILTGGGTGELFF
.,TRBV5-6,TRBD2,TRBJ2-5,TGTGCCAGCAGCCCTCGACTAGCGGGAGGCCAAGAGACCCAGTACTTC,CASSPRLAGGQETQYF
.,TRBV19,TRBD2,TRBJ2-3,TGTGCCAGTAGTATAGGTACTAGCGGGGGGTCAGATACGCAGTATTTT,CASSIGTSGGSDTQYF
.,TRBV28,.,TRBJ2-7,TGTGCCAGCAGTTCCGGTTTCTCGAGCTCCTACGAGCAGTACTTC,CASSSGFSSSYEQYF
.,TRBV6-1,.,TRBJ1-1,TGTGCCAGCAGTGAAGCGCCATTTATAGGGACTGAAGCTTTCTTT,CASSEAPFIGTEAFF
few,TRBV7-9,TRBD1,TRBJ1-4,TGTGCCAGCAGCTCCGGGACAGGGGATGAAAAACTGTTTTTT,CASSSGTGDEKLFF
.,TRBV2,.,TRBJ2-7,TGTGCCAGCGGACAGACCTACGAGCAGTACTTC,CASGQTYEQYF